Each of the 21 T cell receptor beta chains below was sequenced from the same sample in a study of shared clonotypes between healthy human individuals. Sequencing used immunoSEQ multiplex PCR; TCRdb keeps in-frame clones, though not all of them. The sample shows roughly 2 million clones, approximately 94% of them seen only once. CD45RO-negative, CCR7-positively selected cells formed the naive CD8 fraction, excluding terminally differentiated effector memory CD45RA+ cells. Sample: naive CD8+ T cells sorted from blood. These TCRs come from a man between 18 and 29 years old in good health.

This clone was detected only a few times. The same CDR3 arises from other DNA sequences in this sample as well. The chain is built from TRBV5-1 and TRBJ1-1; D perhaps matches TRBD1 (6 bases). Germline CDR1 and CDR2: SGHRS and YFSETQ. V gave up 2 bases and J gave up 4 bases, with 9 bases separating them. CDR3 length: 13 amino acids. The CDR3 loop is CASSFEGGTEAFF. DNA for the CDR3: TGCGCCAGCAGCTTTGAGGGGGGCACTGAAGCTTTCTTT.

V and J are TRBV4-1 and TRBJ1-1; D is uncertain. Germline loops: CDR1 MGHRA, CDR2 YSYEKL. The CDR3 contains 16 residues. Trimming removed 0 bases at V and 1 base at J, with 12 bases between. CDR3 coding DNA: TGCGCCAGCAGCCAAGACCCCCAAGGAGCGAACACTGAAGCTTTCTTT. It translates to CASSQDPQGANTEAFF.

This clone was recorded once. V usage is TRBV5-6 and J usage is TRBJ2-7; D may correspond to TRBD1 or TRBD2 (5 bases each). V was pared by 2 bases and J by 6 bases, with 15 bases between. The CDR3 has 14 residues. Germline V gene data show CDR1 as SGHDT and CDR2 as YYEEEE. CDR3 in amino acids: CASSFGTPLFEQYF. CDR3 bases: TGTGCCAGCAGCTTCGGGACCCCCTTGTTCGAGCAGTACTTC. The full variable domain, with the rest looked up from reference TRBV5-6 and TRBJ2-7, is DAGVTQSPTHLIKTRGQQVTLRCSPKSGHDTVSWYQQALGQGPQFIFQYYEEEERQRGNFPDRFSGHQFPNYSSELNVNALLLGDSALYLCASSFGTPLFEQYFGPGTRLTVT.

The chain is built from TRBV9 and TRBJ1-4; D is uncertain. Germline CDR1 reads SGDLS; CDR2 reads YYNGEE. There are 15 residues in the CDR3. With 0 bases removed from V and 7 bases from J, the gap between germline ends came to 13 bases. Written as DNA, the CDR3 is TGTGCCAGCAGCGTAGCCGTGGGGTTGGGTGAAAAACTGTTTTTT. This gives the protein CASSVAVGLGEKLFF. The whole variable domain, filled in from reference TRBV9 and TRBJ1-4, reads DSGVTQTPKHLITATGQRVTLRCSPRSGDLSVYWYQQSLDQGLQFLIQYYNGEERAKGNILERFSAQQFPDLHSELNLSSLELGDSALYFCASSVAVGLGEKLFFGSGTQLSVL.

J is TRBJ2-1 and V is TRBV4-1; TRBD2 aligns across 7 bases. V trimming: 1 base; J trimming: 7 bases; junction bases outside the gene matches: 4. This CDR3 is built from 14 residues. Per the germline V gene, CDR1 is MGHRA and CDR2 is YSYEKL. CDR3 sequence (DNA): TGCGCCAGCAGCCAAGTTGGTAGCGGGAATGAGCAGTTCTTC. It is translated as CASSQVGSGNEQFF.

V is TRBV6-5 and J is TRBJ2-2; 10 nucleotides align to TRBD2. V dropped 2 bases and J dropped 3; count of bases not matched to a gene: 3. Germline V CDR1 and CDR2: MNHEY, SVGAGI. This CDR3 has 16 amino acids. CDR3 DNA sequence: TGTGCCAGCAGTTACGATACTAGCGGGGACACCGGGGAGCTGTTTTTT. Its translation is CASSYDTSGDTGELFF.

The chain has TRBV30 and TRBJ1-1; D uncertain. With 0 bases removed from V and 8 bases from J, the gap between germline ends came to 7 bases. This CDR3 contains 11 residues. Germline V gene lookup returns CDR1 GTSNPN and CDR2 SVGIG (reference sequence). CDR3 DNA: TGTGCCTGGAGTGTACAGAGCGAAGCTTTCTTT. Residues: CAWSVQSEAFF.

This rearrangement joins TRBV6-1 to TRBJ2-5, with TRBD2 identical over 14 bases. Germline CDR1 is MNHNS and CDR2 is SASEGT. The V and J ends lost 3 bases and 0 bases, in that order; junction bases with no gene match: 3. The CDR3 length is 17 residues. The CDR3 reads CASSDGTSGGYQETQYF. The CDR3 region has the DNA TGTGCCAGCAGTGACGGGACTAGCGGGGGTTACCAAGAGACCCAGTACTTC.

DNA of the CDR3: TGTGCCAGCAGCCCTACCTCGGGACAGCTCAATGAGCAGTTCTTC. It codes for CASSPTSGQLNEQFF. The chain joins TRBV7-2 to TRBJ2-1; 7 nucleotides align to TRBD1. J lost 6 bases, V lost 5 bases, and 10 bases had no gene match. CDR1 and CDR2 from the germline V gene are SGHTA and FQGNSA. CDR3 length: 15 amino acids.

The V and J genes are TRBV9 and TRBJ2-1, with TRBD2 matching 9 bases. V was pared by 0 bases and J by 4 bases, with 2 bases of the junction left unmatched. Germline CDR1 reads SGDLS; CDR2 reads YYNGEE. CDR3 size: 15 residues. The CDR3 DNA reads TGTGCCAGCAGCGTAGATGCGGGGGGGTACAATGAGCAGTTCTTC. It encodes CASSVDAGGYNEQFF.

The chain combines TRBV7-2 with TRBJ1-1; 7 bases align to TRBD1. The J segment lost 3 bases and the V segment lost 0 bases, leaving 4 bases of the junction unmatched. The germline V gene has CDR1 SGHTA and CDR2 FQGNSA. The CDR3 loop spans 15 amino acids. CDR3 sequence reads: CASSLAGGAYTEAFF. CDR3 coding DNA: TGTGCCAGCAGCTTAGCAGGGGGCGCCTACACTGAAGCTTTCTTT.

This chain uses TRBV6-5 with TRBJ1-1; no reliable D call. V lost 0 bases and J 2 bases, leaving 10 bases between the germline ends. Germline CDR1 MNHEY, CDR2 SVGAGI. The CDR3 extends over 15 amino acids. CDR3 sequence reads: CASSYSLTTNTEAFF. Here the CDR3 DNA reads TGTGCCAGCAGTTACTCCCTTACTACCAACACTGAAGCTTTCTTT.

CDR3 region: CASSLHGQGTYEQYF. The CDR3 DNA follows: TGTGCCAGCAGCCTCCATGGACAGGGAACCTACGAGCAGTACTTC. The chain has TRBV7-8 and TRBJ2-7; 8 bases map to TRBD1. The CDR3 is made up of 15 amino acids. The junction had 8 bases not matched to a gene; V was cut back by 5 bases and J by 2 bases. Germline CDR1 reads SGHVS; CDR2 reads FQNEAQ.

V usage is TRBV11-1 and J usage is TRBJ1-1; 7 nucleotides match TRBD1. CDR3 length: 18 amino acids. With V trimmed by 1 base and J by 0 bases, 11 bases remained unmatched. Germline V gene data show CDR1 as SGHAT and CDR2 as FQDESV (reference sequence). CDR3 loop: CASSLVAPGTAMNTEAFF. DNA for the CDR3: TGTGCCAGCAGCTTAGTGGCCCCCGGGACAGCAATGAACACTGAAGCTTTCTTT. Variable domain in full (rest from reference TRBV11-1 and TRBJ1-1): EAEVAQSPRYKITEKSQAVAFWCDPISGHATLYWYRQILGQGPELLVQFQDESVVDDSQLPKDRFSAERLKGVDSTLKIQPAELGDSAMYLCASSLVAPGTAMNTEAFFGQGTRLTVV.

The genes are TRBV6-5 and TRBJ2-7, with D hard to call. Germline CDR1 and CDR2: MNHEY and SVGAGI. This CDR3 region has 14 residues. V lost 2 bases to trimming and J lost 5 bases, with 13 bases between them. CDR3 amino acids: CASSYGAAGDEQYF. The CDR3 DNA reads TGTGCCAGCAGTTACGGCGCGGCCGGCGACGAGCAGTACTTC.

V usage is TRBV7-9 and J usage is TRBJ2-7, with D possibly matching TRBD1 (6 bases). This CDR3 region has 14 residues. Germline values: CDR1 SEHNR, CDR2 FQNEAQ (reference sequence). V gave up 4 bases and J gave up 4 bases, with 14 bases separating them. In DNA form, the CDR3 reads TGTGCCAGCAGCTCAGCAGGGGTTCTTTACGAGCAGTACTTC. As protein: CASSSAGVLYEQYF.

The genes are TRBV18 and TRBJ1-1; D is unclear. The CDR3 has 13 amino acids. V was shortened by 3 bases and J by 9 bases, with 14 bases between the two germline ends. Germline V gives CDR1 KGHSH, CDR2 LQKENI. CDR3 in amino acids: CASSPMDGSKAFF. The CDR3 region has the DNA TGTGCCAGCTCACCGATGGACGGGTCCAAAGCTTTCTTT.

The chain uses TRBV25-1 and TRBJ1-2; D is undetermined. The CDR3 runs to 13 residues. CDR1 MGHDK and CDR2 SYGVNS come from the germline V gene. V lost 5 bases and J 4 bases, leaving 11 bases between the germline ends. CDR3 region: CASSPGNGYGYTF. CDR3 bases: TGTGCCAGCAGTCCGGGGAACGGCTATGGCTACACCTTC.

The genes are TRBV2 and TRBJ1-4, with a possible D match to TRBD1 (5 bases). The CDR3 is 15 amino acids. Germline lookup yields CDR1 SNHLY and CDR2 FYNNEI. Trimming shortened V by 6 bases and J by 3 bases, and 14 bases separated the two germline ends. The CDR3 nucleotides read TGTGCCAGCAGGAAAGGGACGGTCTCTAATGAAAAACTGTTTTTT. Encoded protein: CASRKGTVSNEKLFF.

About this clone: The same CDR3 arises from other DNA sequences in this sample as well. The chain combines TRBV19 with TRBJ1-5; 8 nucleotides align to TRBD1. The CDR3 extends over 15 amino acids. V gave up 4 bases and J gave up 1 base; unmatched junction bases: 3. Germline V gene data show CDR1 as LNHDA and CDR2 as SQIVND (reference sequence). CDR3 nucleotide sequence: TGTGCCAGTAGTACAGACAGGGGAAGCAATCAGCCCCAGCATTTT. It encodes CASSTDRGSNQPQHF.

On this clone: The sample has other DNA sequences that encode this CDR3 too. The gene calls are TRBV27 and TRBJ1-5, with 8 bases aligning to TRBD1. This CDR3 comprises 14 residues. CDR1 and CDR2 (germline): MNHEY, SMNVEV (reference sequence). Trimming cost V 2 bases and J 7 bases; bases outside gene matches: 4. The CDR3 nucleotides read TGTGCCAGCAGTTTACAGGGGGCAGGGCAGCCCCAGCATTTT. It yields the protein CASSLQGAGQPQHF.